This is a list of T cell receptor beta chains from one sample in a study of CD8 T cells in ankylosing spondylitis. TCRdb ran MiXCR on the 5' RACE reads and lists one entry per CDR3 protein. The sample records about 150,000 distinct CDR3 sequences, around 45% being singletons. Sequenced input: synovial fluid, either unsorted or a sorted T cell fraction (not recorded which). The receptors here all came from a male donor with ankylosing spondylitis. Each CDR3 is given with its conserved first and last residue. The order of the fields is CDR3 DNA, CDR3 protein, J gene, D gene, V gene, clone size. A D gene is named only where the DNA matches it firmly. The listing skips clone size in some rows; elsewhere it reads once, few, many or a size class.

DNA: TGTGCCAGCAGTTCCATCCTAGGCAATTCACCCCTCCACTTT
CDR3: CASSSILGNSPLHF
J: TRBJ1-6
D: -
V: TRBV28
size: -

DNA: TGTGCCAGCAGTTCCACAACAGACTACGAGCAGTACTTC
CDR3: CASSSTTDYEQYF
J: TRBJ2-7
D: -
V: TRBV12-3/TRBV12-4
size: -

DNA: TGTGCCAGCAGCGTCGCCCGCCTGGGGATGCCCCCGACCCCTGAAGCTTTCTTT
CDR3: CASSVARLGMPPTPEAFF
J: TRBJ1-1
D: -
V: TRBV9
size: few

DNA: TGCGCCAGCAGCGAAGGGACAGGGGGCTGGAATCAGCCCCAGCATTTT
CDR3: CASSEGTGGWNQPQHF
J: TRBJ1-5
D: TRBD1
V: TRBV5-1
size: few

DNA: TGCGCCAGCAGCCAAGTTCGGCCACAGCATAGCTTCTCTGGAAACACCATATATTTT
CDR3: CASSQVRPQHSFSGNTIYF
J: TRBJ1-3
D: -
V: TRBV4-1
size: few

DNA: TGTGCCAGCAGTGAATGGGGGGGACAAACCGTTAACTATGGCTACACCTTC
CDR3: CASSEWGGQTVNYGYTF
J: TRBJ1-2
D: -
V: TRBV2
size: many

DNA: TGTGCCAGCAGCGCATCCCCCGGGGGGCCGAGCACCGGGGAGCTGTTTTTT
CDR3: CASSASPGGPSTGELFF
J: TRBJ2-2
D: -
V: TRBV7-9
size: -

DNA: TGTGCCAGCAGCGTAGCCGTCATGAACACTGAAGCTTTCTTT
CDR3: CASSVAVMNTEAFF
J: TRBJ1-1
D: -
V: TRBV9
size: few

DNA: TGTGCCAGCAGCCTAACCGACAGGGGGGGGGGCTACGAGCAGTACTTC
CDR3: CASSLTDRGGGYEQYF
J: TRBJ2-7
D: TRBD1
V: TRBV4-2
size: few

DNA: TGCGCCAGCAGCCAAGAGGGGACTAGCGGGAGGTACGAGCAGTACTTC
CDR3: CASSQEGTSGRYEQYF
J: TRBJ2-7
D: TRBD2
V: TRBV4-3
size: -

DNA: TGTGCCAGCAGTCCCCCGTCATGGGACTACGAGCAGTACTTC
CDR3: CASSPPSWDYEQYF
J: TRBJ2-7
D: -
V: TRBV12-3/TRBV12-4
size: few

DNA: TGTGCCAGCAGTTACCCAGGGCGCTACACCGGGGAGCTGTTTTTT
CDR3: CASSYPGRYTGELFF
J: TRBJ2-2
D: -
V: TRBV6-5
size: -

DNA: TGTGCCAGCAGTGATTCGGGGGAGACCGGGGAGCTGTTTTTT
CDR3: CASSDSGETGELFF
J: TRBJ2-2
D: -
V: TRBV6-1
size: -

DNA: TGTGCCAGCAGTTTATGGACAGGGGCCGAGCAGTACTTC
CDR3: CASSLWTGAEQYF
J: TRBJ2-7
D: TRBD1
V: TRBV27
size: -

DNA: TGTGCCAGCAGTTATTCGAGACCGGGATCACCCCTCCACTTT
CDR3: CASSYSRPGSPLHF
J: TRBJ1-6
D: -
V: TRBV6-5
size: -

DNA: TGCAGTGCTAGCTCGCAGGCGGCAGGCTACAATGAGCAGTTCTTC
CDR3: CSASSQAAGYNEQFF
J: TRBJ2-1
D: -
V: TRBV20-1
size: -

DNA: TGTGCCACCGCCCGGGGAGGCCGGGATGAGCAGTTCTTC
CDR3: CATARGGRDEQFF
J: TRBJ2-1
D: -
V: TRBV10-3
size: -

DNA: TGTGCCATCAGTGAGCCGGGACAGGGCGGAGAGACCCAGTACTTC
CDR3: CAISEPGQGGETQYF
J: TRBJ2-5
D: TRBD1
V: TRBV10-3
size: many

DNA: TGCGCCAGCAGCTTGCACAAGTTGGACACTGAAGCTTTCTTT
CDR3: CASSLHKLDTEAFF
J: TRBJ1-1
D: -
V: TRBV5-1
size: -

DNA: TGTGCCAGCAGTGACCTCCGGGACAGGGAAGGCTACACCTTC
CDR3: CASSDLRDREGYTF
J: TRBJ1-2
D: TRBD1
V: TRBV2
size: -

DNA: TGCGCCAGCAGCCAAGACGTCGCGGGGGCGCGCGAGCAGTACTTC
CDR3: CASSQDVAGAREQYF
J: TRBJ2-7
D: -
V: TRBV4-3
size: -

DNA: TGCAGTGCTAGAGTCCAGGTGGGGGGCTACGAGCAGTACTTC
CDR3: CSARVQVGGYEQYF
J: TRBJ2-7
D: -
V: TRBV20-1
size: -

DNA: TGTGCCAGCAGGGAAGAAGTTGGCAGGGGGCTGGTCGGGAGGTCCCACAATGAGCAGTTCTTC
CDR3: CASREEVGRGLVGRSHNEQFF
J: TRBJ2-1
D: -
V: TRBV6-1
size: -

DNA: TGTGCCAGCAGCCCGCAAGCCCAACAGCCCCAGCATTTT
CDR3: CASSPQAQQPQHF
J: TRBJ1-5
D: -
V: TRBV7-9
size: few

DNA: TGTGCCAGCAGCTTAAGTGGGGGCTTGGAGACCCAGTACTTC
CDR3: CASSLSGGLETQYF
J: TRBJ2-5
D: -
V: TRBV7-9
size: -

DNA: TGTGCCAGCAGTCCAATCTATGACGGAACGAAAACTAATGAAAAACTGTTTTTT
CDR3: CASSPIYDGTKTNEKLFF
J: TRBJ1-4
D: -
V: TRBV2
size: -

DNA: TGTGCCAGCAGCTTAAACACTGAAGCTTTCTTT
CDR3: CASSLNTEAFF
J: TRBJ1-1
D: -
V: TRBV7-9
size: many

DNA: TGTGCCAGCAGTTTGGGACAAGAAGGCTACGAGCAGTACTTC
CDR3: CASSLGQEGYEQYF
J: TRBJ2-7
D: -
V: TRBV12-3/TRBV12-4
size: -

DNA: TGTGCCAGCAGTACAGGGGGCGACTTCTCCTACGAGCAGTACTTC
CDR3: CASSTGGDFSYEQYF
J: TRBJ2-7
D: TRBD1
V: TRBV7-2
size: -

DNA: TGTGCCAGCAGCTTAGCCGCGAGCGAATCCTACGAGCAGTACTTC
CDR3: CASSLAASESYEQYF
J: TRBJ2-7
D: -
V: TRBV7-2
size: -

DNA: TGTGCCAGCTCACTGAGAGCCCCGACCTACGAGCAGTACTTC
CDR3: CASSLRAPTYEQYF
J: TRBJ2-7
D: -
V: TRBV18
size: -

DNA: TGTGCCATCAGTTTTGGCGGTAGCAGCTCCTACAATGAGCAGTTCTTC
CDR3: CAISFGGSSSYNEQFF
J: TRBJ2-1
D: -
V: TRBV10-3
size: few

DNA: TGTGCCAGCATCGATTCCGCTATGGGCACCGGGGAGCTGTTTTTT
CDR3: CASIDSAMGTGELFF
J: TRBJ2-2
D: -
V: TRBV5-4
size: many

DNA: TGTGCCAGCAGTCCTGCAGGGAGTGGGGATACGCAGTATTTT
CDR3: CASSPAGSGDTQYF
J: TRBJ2-3
D: -
V: TRBV28
size: -

DNA: TGTGCCAGCAGCCCGGGACAGGGCCACCAAGAGACCCAGTACTTC
CDR3: CASSPGQGHQETQYF
J: TRBJ2-5
D: TRBD1
V: TRBV6-2/TRBV6-3
size: -

DNA: TGTGCCAGCAGCCTTACACGAAGGGCAGGGGAGAGCTACGAGCAGTACTTC
CDR3: CASSLTRRAGESYEQYF
J: TRBJ2-7
D: -
V: TRBV4-2
size: -

DNA: TGTGCCAGCAGTTACAGAAGCGTCTCCACAGATACGCAGTATTTT
CDR3: CASSYRSVSTDTQYF
J: TRBJ2-3
D: -
V: TRBV6-5
size: once

DNA: TGCAGCGTTGAGCCATTCGAGGAGACCCAGTACTTC
CDR3: CSVEPFEETQYF
J: TRBJ2-5
D: -
V: TRBV29-1
size: few

DNA: TGCAGCGTTGAAGATCCGGACAGTCAAGAGACCCAGTACTTC
CDR3: CSVEDPDSQETQYF
J: TRBJ2-5
D: -
V: TRBV29-1
size: few

DNA: TGCGCCAGCAGCCAAGTGCTAGCGGGGTTCGGGGAGCTGTTTTTT
CDR3: CASSQVLAGFGELFF
J: TRBJ2-2
D: TRBD2
V: TRBV4-1
size: -

DNA: TGTGCCAGCATCCCGGCGGGGTGGCAAGAGACCCAGTACTTC
CDR3: CASIPAGWQETQYF
J: TRBJ2-5
D: -
V: TRBV14
size: -

DNA: TGTGCCAGCAGTGGATCAGTCGGGACAGGGAGCAATGAGCAGTTCTTC
CDR3: CASSGSVGTGSNEQFF
J: TRBJ2-1
D: TRBD1
V: TRBV6-1
size: -

DNA: TGTGCCATCAGTGATTTGCGGGGAGGTGGCTACACCTTC
CDR3: CAISDLRGGGYTF
J: TRBJ1-2
D: -
V: TRBV10-3
size: -

DNA: TGTGCCAGCACCCACAGGAACACTGAAGCTTTCTTT
CDR3: CASTHRNTEAFF
J: TRBJ1-1
D: -
V: TRBV6-2/TRBV6-3
size: once

DNA: TGCGCCAGCAGCTTCTGGGACAGGGTCTCCTACGAGCAGTACTTC
CDR3: CASSFWDRVSYEQYF
J: TRBJ2-7
D: TRBD1
V: TRBV5-1
size: -

DNA: TGTGCCAGCAGCCCTAGCGGGGGGAGTTACACCGGGGAGCTGTTTTTT
CDR3: CASSPSGGSYTGELFF
J: TRBJ2-2
D: TRBD2
V: TRBV3-1
size: few

DNA: TGTGCCAGCAGTTTTGGCATCCTGAGCTCCTACGAGCAGTACTTC
CDR3: CASSFGILSSYEQYF
J: TRBJ2-7
D: -
V: TRBV6-2/TRBV6-3
size: -

DNA: TGTGCCAGCAGCTTGGACTTACGGCTGGGGGCCTACAATGAGCAGTTCTTC
CDR3: CASSLDLRLGAYNEQFF
J: TRBJ2-1
D: -
V: TRBV7-2
size: few

DNA: TGTGCCATCAGTGAGTCTTACCTCGACCGGACCACCACAGATACGCAGTATTTT
CDR3: CAISESYLDRTTTDTQYF
J: TRBJ2-3
D: -
V: TRBV10-3
size: -

DNA: TGCAGTGCTGAAGATATCACAGTAAGTCCTCTCAATCAGCCCCAGCATTTT
CDR3: CSAEDITVSPLNQPQHF
J: TRBJ1-5
D: -
V: TRBV20-1
size: -

DNA: TGTGCCAGCAGCCCAACGGGGACTCGAGACAATGAGCAGTTCTTC
CDR3: CASSPTGTRDNEQFF
J: TRBJ2-1
D: -
V: TRBV28
size: few

DNA: TGCAGCGTTGAAGGTTTGGGGTCTCGGTACGAGCAGTACTTC
CDR3: CSVEGLGSRYEQYF
J: TRBJ2-7
D: -
V: TRBV29-1
size: few

DNA: TGTGCCAGCAGTTTAGGGGGTGCGGGCGAAGCTTTCTTT
CDR3: CASSLGGAGEAFF
J: TRBJ1-1
D: -
V: TRBV12-3/TRBV12-4
size: -

DNA: TGTGCCAGCAGCCGTGGTTTGTACGAGCAGTACTTC
CDR3: CASSRGLYEQYF
J: TRBJ2-7
D: -
V: TRBV3-1
size: -

DNA: TGTGCCAGCAGCCCTAACGGGGGTCTTGGTCAGCCCCAGCATTTT
CDR3: CASSPNGGLGQPQHF
J: TRBJ1-5
D: -
V: TRBV12-3/TRBV12-4
size: few

DNA: TGTGCCAGCAGCCCCCATAGTGGGGACAGCTATGGCTACACCTTC
CDR3: CASSPHSGDSYGYTF
J: TRBJ1-2
D: TRBD1
V: TRBV7-2
size: -

DNA: TGTGCCAGCAGCCGACGCGGCGGCGGGGCCGGGGAGCTGTTTTTT
CDR3: CASSRRGGGAGELFF
J: TRBJ2-2
D: -
V: TRBV7-9
size: -

DNA: TGTGCCAGCAGTTACCCCGAGTTCTACGAGCAGTACTTC
CDR3: CASSYPEFYEQYF
J: TRBJ2-7
D: -
V: TRBV6-6
size: -

DNA: TGTGCCAGCAGTTGGACGGAGTTGGGAAACACAGATACGCAGTATTTT
CDR3: CASSWTELGNTDTQYF
J: TRBJ2-3
D: -
V: TRBV2
size: -

DNA: TGCGCCAGCAGCCAAGATAGAGCCAAGCAAGAGACCCAGTACTTC
CDR3: CASSQDRAKQETQYF
J: TRBJ2-5
D: -
V: TRBV4-3
size: once